This T cell receptor (beta chain) was sequenced in a study of blood T cell repertoires in COVID-19. Assay: immunoSEQ multiplex PCR; the TCRdb copy retains only in-frame clones and omits some. The table records some 250,000 clones, approximately 84% of them present only once. Germline-derived CDR1 and CDR2 are LGHDT and YNNKEL (reference sequence). Trimming removed 1 base from V and 8 bases from J, with 6 bases in between. The CDR3 extends over 12 amino acids. This clone was observed once. Other nucleotide sequences from this sample produce the same CDR3. The rearrangement links TRBV3-1 (or the pseudogene TRBV3-2) to TRBJ1-3; D gene unclear. This clonotype was sampled from a woman in her twenties or thirties who had recovered from COVID-19. Input material: peripheral blood. The CDR3 protein is CASSQGAYTIYF. The DNA for the CDR3 is TGTGCCAGCAGCCAAGGGGCCTACACCATATATTTT.